The 2 T cell receptor beta chains below all came from one sample that was sequenced in a study of T cells in Graves' hyperthyroidism and ophthalmopathy. RNA transcripts served as the template for amplifying TCR beta CDR3 regions. HTBI primers were used for first-round RT-PCR of the TCR CDR3. TCRdb re-called the multiplex PCR reads through MiXCR, storing one row per CDR3 protein. This repertoire shows 330,000 or so distinct CDR3 sequences, 18% found once; its top ten account for around 16%. Sequenced sample: blood. The receptors stem from a woman aged 40 to 50 with Graves' ophthalmopathy.

This clonotype occurred many times. The V and J genes are TRBV6-5 and TRBJ2-2, with 8 bases fitting TRBD1. CDR3 length: 15 residues. J lost 4 bases, V lost 6 bases, and 7 bases had no gene match. The germline V gene encodes CDR1 MNHEY and CDR2 SVGAGI. As DNA, the CDR3 is TGTGCCAGCAGCCGGGACAGGATTTCCACCGGGGAGCTGTTTTTT. Protein product: CASSRDRISTGELFF.

This clonotype has a count of ten or more. The rearrangement links TRBV20-1 to TRBJ1-6; possible D gene TRBD1, 6 bases. The germline CDR1 and CDR2 sequences are DFQATT and SNEGSKA (reference sequence). Trimming pared 5 bases from V and 9 bases from J, leaving 20 bases between. The CDR3 covers 15 residues. CDR3 sequence (DNA): TGCAGTGCTGTAGACAGGCGCACTGTTTCTTCACCCCTCCACTTT. The encoded protein is CSAVDRRTVSSPLHF.